This T cell receptor beta chain comes out of a study of cytomegalovirus exposure and HLA in healthy donors. Whole-study context: Per a later analysis, the 666 first-cohort and 110 or so validation repertoires shared one platform.

Germline V gene lookup returns CDR1 MNHEY and CDR2 SMNVEV (reference sequence). V lost 5 bases and J 7 bases, leaving 17 bases between the germline ends. The CDR3 is 14 residues long. Comments on this clone: Its specificity is not known.

Study-level results: According to the study, 160 or so TCR beta chains were cytomegalovirus-associated. Reports credit the classifier with highly specific, highly sensitive diagnosis of cytomegalovirus status. Three CMV-associated chains proved CMV antigen-specific in vitro.

Only in-frame clones appear in the TCRdb table, and some are missing; sequencing was by immunoSEQ multiplex PCR. Among just over 65,000 clones, around 97% were seen once, and the ten largest hold about 1.5%. The receptor was derived from a woman aged 18-30 years in good health and CMV-seropositive. Sequenced material: PBMCs. This chain connects TRBV27 to TRBJ1-1; a possible D gene is TRBD1 (6 bases). The CDR3 nucleotides are TGTGCCAGCAGTCTTCGACAGGCCGCCCGTGAAGCTTTCTTT. Translated: CASSLRQAAREAFF.